This TCR beta chain was identified in a study of blood T cell repertoires in COVID-19. Across the whole study: Sample material is recorded as cDNA or gDNA derived from T cells, B-cell-depleted T cells, or PBMCs.

Clones were sequenced by immunoSEQ multiplex PCR, and TCRdb holds only the in-frame ones, with some missing. Counted here are some 330,000 clones, 80% to 90% occurring once; the ten biggest clones make up 5%. V was clipped by 3 bases and J by 7 bases, with 7 bases between them. Germline CDR1 SEHNR, CDR2 FQNEAQ (reference sequence). The CDR3 loop spans 12 amino acids. Participants' own reports of clinical history determined their cohort assignment. This sequence joins TRBV7-9 and TRBJ1-5; D unclear. This clonotype originated in a young man who had recovered from COVID-19. The sample comprised PBMCs or T cells enriched from blood (not recorded which). CDR3 in DNA: TGTGCCAGCAGCTTTCTTGGCCAGCCCCAGCATTTT. Translated: CASSFLGQPQHF.